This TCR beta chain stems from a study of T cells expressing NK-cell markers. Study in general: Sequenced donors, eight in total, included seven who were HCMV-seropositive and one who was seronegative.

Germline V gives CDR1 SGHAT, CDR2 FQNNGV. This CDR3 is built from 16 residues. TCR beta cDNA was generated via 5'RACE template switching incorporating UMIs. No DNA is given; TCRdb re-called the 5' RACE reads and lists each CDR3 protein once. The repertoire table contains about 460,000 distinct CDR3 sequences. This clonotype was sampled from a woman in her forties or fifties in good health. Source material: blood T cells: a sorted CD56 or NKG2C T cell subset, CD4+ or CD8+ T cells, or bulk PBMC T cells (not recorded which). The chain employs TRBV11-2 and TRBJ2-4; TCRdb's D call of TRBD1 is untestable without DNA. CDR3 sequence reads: CASSAELRGRGNIQYF.